Listed here is a single T cell receptor (beta chain). As handled by the study authors: Quantification of nucleated cells was approximated via reference gene primer amplification. Method: immunoSEQ multiplex PCR; TCRdb's copy keeps in-frame clones and lacks some. Clone size and V and J calls were adopted from that table, with D and trimming inferred from the DNA. The sample lists about 360,000 clones; roughly 86% were seen once. This specimen comes from a study of blood T cell repertoires in COVID-19. Study context: From the United States, Italy and Spain came samples of acute and convalescent COVID-19. PBMCs, B-cell-depleted T cells, or T cells were the source of the cDNA or gDNA that made up the material.

Germline lookup yields CDR1 MGHRA and CDR2 YSYEKL. With V trimmed by 1 base and J by 9 bases, 7 bases remained unmatched. The CDR3 is 16 residues long. The rearrangement uses TRBV4-1 and TRBJ2-1; 12 positions match TRBD2. The sequence was obtained from a human donor in a cohort sampled during active COVID-19. Sample: peripheral blood. The CDR3 coding sequence is TGCGCCAGCAGCCAAGGCCTCAGGGGACTAGCGGGTGAGCAGTTCTTC. Translation gives CASSQGLRGLAGEQFF.